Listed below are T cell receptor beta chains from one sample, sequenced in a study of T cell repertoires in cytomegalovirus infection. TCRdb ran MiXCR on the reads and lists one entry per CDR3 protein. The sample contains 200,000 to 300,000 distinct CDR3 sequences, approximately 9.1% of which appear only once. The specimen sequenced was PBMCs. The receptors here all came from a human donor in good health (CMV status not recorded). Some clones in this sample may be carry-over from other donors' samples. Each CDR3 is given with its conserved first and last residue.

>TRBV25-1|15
CASSEFGGGNQPQHF
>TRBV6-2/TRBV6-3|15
CASSSLPRGNNEQFF
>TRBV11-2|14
CASSLTTGRETQYF
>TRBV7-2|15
CASSLTGTRDNEQFF
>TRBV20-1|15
CSASRLAGLTNEQFF
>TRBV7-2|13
CASSLVPQETQYF
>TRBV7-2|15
CASSLGVQGTGELFF
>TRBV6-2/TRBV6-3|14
CASSYSRGTDTQYF
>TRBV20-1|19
CSATVGLAGGVRRGNEQFF
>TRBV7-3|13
CASSLRQLSPLHF
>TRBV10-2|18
CASSEPGTGLATNEKLFF
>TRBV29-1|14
CSVRQAGVSDTQYF
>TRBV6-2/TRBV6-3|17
CASSYGLAGGLGNEQFF
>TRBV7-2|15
CASSLEGQPNYGYTF
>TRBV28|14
CASSSNKPNEKLFF
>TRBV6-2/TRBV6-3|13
CASSSIVRTEAFF
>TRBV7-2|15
CASTVTPWGRDGYTF
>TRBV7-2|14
CASSPMGEAGEQFF
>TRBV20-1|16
CSARETGGRDNEKLFF
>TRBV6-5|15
CASSYRGLMNTEAFF
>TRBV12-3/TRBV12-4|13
CASSMEGWTEAFF
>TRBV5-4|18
CASSPALAGAIGAGEQFF
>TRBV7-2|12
CASSRGWETQYF
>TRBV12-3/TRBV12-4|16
CATLHTGGGAGHEQYF
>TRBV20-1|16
CSAPRLAGGPTLEQFF
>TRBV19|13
CASSSQMFQPQHF
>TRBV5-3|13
CASSSELRRPQHF
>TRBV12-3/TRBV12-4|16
CASTKRGTTSYNEQFF
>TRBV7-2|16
CASSLAEGIAKNIQYF
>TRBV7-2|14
CASRAFANTGELFF
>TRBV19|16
CASSMGRDSSGNTIYF
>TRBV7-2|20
CASSLAPPGTSGGARETQYF